This T cell receptor (beta chain) was found in a study of blood T cell repertoires in COVID-19 (dated by TCRdb to between 2020 and 2021). Background for the entire study: Samples from collaborators originated in the United States, Italy and Spain and spanned both the acute and convalescent phases of COVID-19. The prospective study material was composed of cDNA or gDNA derived from T cells, B-cell-depleted T cells, or PBMCs. Deeply sampled blood TCRbeta repertoires from subjects exposed to, actively infected with, or recovered from COVID-19 were included in the dataset. The repertoires were released in a freely available public database intended as a resource for research on the immune response to SARS-CoV-2. Samples were obtained from the ongoing ImmuneRACE study (first 160 participants) and from 950 to 1,500 subjects provided by 6 global collaborators. Sample metadata almost always included a de-identified subject ID, COVID-19 status, age in years and sex. Where HLA class I and class II types were available, the types were taken from metadata supplied by the sample provider, not from assay-based typing. The research as a whole found: The amount of clinical and demographic metadata varied by source and participant and was provided uncurated.

A remark on this clone: Its antigen is currently not known. Qualities for individual bases were not recorded, and no much larger clone is one base off.

The immunoSEQ Assay, a bias-controlled multiplex PCR, was used to amplify TCRbeta CDR3 regions from genomic DNA. In the source study's methods: The number of nucleated cells in each sample was estimated from the amplification of reference gene primers within the assay. Sequence reads were collapsed and filtered to measure the absolute abundance of every unique TCRbeta CDR3 rearrangement. For each sample, productive Simpson clonality was calculated as the square root of Simpson's diversity index over productive rearrangements. TCRdb holds this immuneACCESS table with in-frame rearrangements only. Some clones are missing; in checked studies, unresolved V genes explain under half, and the rest has no known cause. The DNA gave D and trimming, while V, J and clone size come from that table. The sample contains approximately 52,000 clones, 75% to 90% of them found a single time. 1.3% of the sample is in the top ten clones.

Collaborating institutions collected whole blood in K2EDTA tubes following their own protocols. For TCRbeta analysis, collaborator samples were shipped as frozen whole blood, as isolated PBMCs, or as DNA extracted from either sample type. The CDR3, from cysteine to phenylalanine, totals 16 residues. Only the CDR3 part of the read is kept: 48 bases, read in frame from the first base. The germline V gene sets CDR1 to SGHTS and CDR2 to YDEGEE. V loses 4 bases at its end and J loses 3 bases; junction bases beyond the gene matches: 9. The sequence links TRBV5-8 to TRBJ1-2; 10 central nucleotides agree with TRBD1. The source of this sequence is a man in his sixties with acute or convalescent COVID-19. The specimen was peripheral blood. The DNA is as follows: TGTGCCAGCAGCAAACCCGGGACAGGGGATGACTATGGCTACACCTTC. It specifies CASSKPGTGDDYGYTF.